Listed here are 18 T cell receptor beta chains from one sample, sequenced in a study of control samples from healthy donors and cancer patients. Here immunoSEQ multiplex PCR was the method, and the copy in TCRdb shows in-frame clones only, minus some. This sample has about 170,000 clones; 93% occur once, and the top ten carry 4.1%. Sample: blood. These receptors were obtained from a woman in her fifties or sixties in good health.

The CDR3 protein is CASSAQTGGWRGYTF. Here the CDR3 DNA reads TGTGCCAGTAGTGCACAGACAGGGGGCTGGAGAGGCTACACCTTC. The genes are TRBV19 and TRBJ1-2, with 10 bases that match TRBD1. V lost 5 bases to trimming and J lost 8 bases; unmatched junction nucleotides: 11. Germline CDR1 reads LNHDA; CDR2 reads SQIVND (reference sequence). The CDR3 contains 15 residues.

This rearrangement joins TRBV2 to TRBJ1-2; D possibly corresponds to TRBD1 (5 bases). Germline CDR1 SNHLY, CDR2 FYNNEI. V lost 4 bases and J lost 4, with 13 bases in between. CDR3 size: 14 residues. The CDR3 reads CASSVGREAYGYTF. The DNA for the CDR3 is TGTGCCAGCAGTGTGGGCAGGGAGGCCTATGGCTACACCTTC. Together with reference TRBV2 and TRBJ1-2, the CDR3 gives the full variable domain: EPEVTQTPSHQVTQMGQEVILRCVPISNHLYFYWYRQILGQKVEFLVSFYNNEISEKSEIFDDQFSVERPDGSNFTLKIRSTKLEDSAMYFCASSVGREAYGYTFGSGTRLTVV.

The chain employs TRBV29-1 and TRBJ2-7; D is perhaps TRBD2 (5 bases). Germline lookup yields CDR1 SQVTM and CDR2 ANQGSEA. This CDR3 region has 14 residues. Trimming left V 1 base short and J 2 bases short, with 12 bases between. The CDR3 region is CSVEVRTGTYEQYF. CDR3 in DNA: TGCAGCGTTGAAGTGAGGACGGGGACCTACGAGCAGTACTTC.

This clone was recorded only once. This chain joins TRBV6-1 and TRBJ2-7, with D possibly TRBD1 on 6 matching bases. CDR3 length: 15 residues. V lost 1 base and J 3 bases, leaving 13 bases between the germline ends. CDR1 and CDR2 from the germline V gene are MNHNS and SASEGT. CDR3 DNA: TGTGCCAGCAGTGAAGGCACCGGGACATTCTACGAGCAGTACTTC. Protein sequence: CASSEGTGTFYEQYF.

The J gene is TRBJ1-5, the V gene TRBV9; 7 bases align to TRBD1. CDR1 and CDR2 (germline): SGDLS, YYNGEE. The length of the CDR3 is 19 residues. With 1 base clipped from V and 5 bases from J, the junction kept 18 bases outside the gene matches. CDR3 protein: CASSVRQGRFILSYQPQHF. The CDR3 nucleotides are TGTGCCAGCAGCGTACGACAGGGTAGGTTTATTTTGAGCTATCAGCCCCAGCATTTT.

V is TRBV6-2 or TRBV6-3 and J is TRBJ1-1; D not resolved. Trimming pared 2 bases from V and 5 bases from J, leaving 9 bases between. CDR1 and CDR2 from the germline V gene are MNHEY and SVGEGT. This CDR3 region has 13 residues. This chain's CDR3 is CASSYLEETEAFF. CDR3 nucleotide sequence: TGTGCCAGCAGTTACCTGGAAGAAACTGAAGCTTTCTTT.

J is TRBJ2-6 and V is TRBV9; possible D gene TRBD1, 6 bases. The CDR3 loop spans 19 amino acids. The V gene lost 0 bases and the J gene lost 1 base, with 17 bases spanning the gap. Germline V lookup: CDR1 SGDLS, CDR2 YYNGEE. This chain's CDR3 is CASSVGAGTRMSGANVLTF. CDR3 nucleotides: TGTGCCAGCAGCGTAGGGGCCGGGACAAGGATGTCTGGGGCCAACGTCCTGACTTTC. Together with reference TRBV9 and TRBJ2-6, the CDR3 gives the full variable domain: DSGVTQTPKHLITATGQRVTLRCSPRSGDLSVYWYQQSLDQGLQFLIQYYNGEERAKGNILERFSAQQFPDLHSELNLSSLELGDSALYFCASSVGAGTRMSGANVLTFGAGSRLTVL.

The chain is built from TRBV6-5 and TRBJ2-1, with D unclear. CDR1 and CDR2 from the germline V gene are MNHEY and SVGAGI. The V end was cut by 6 bases, the J end by 3 bases, with 15 bases between. This CDR3 is built from 15 residues. CDR3 sequence: CASSNPGSIYNEQFF. The CDR3 coding sequence is TGTGCCAGCAGCAATCCAGGCAGTATCTACAATGAGCAGTTCTTC.

J is TRBJ2-3 and V is TRBV6-5, with TRBD1 matching over 9 bases. J lost 4 bases, V lost 7 bases, and 6 bases had no gene match. Germline CDR1 and CDR2: MNHEY and SVGAGI. The CDR3 runs to 14 residues. The CDR3 sequence: CASTGTGWPDTQYF. For the CDR3, the DNA is TGTGCCAGCACCGGGACAGGGTGGCCAGATACGCAGTATTTT.

This sequence joins TRBV4-2 and TRBJ2-5, with 14 nucleotides matching TRBD2. Germline CDR1 LGHNA, CDR2 YNFKEQ. V lost 5 bases, J lost 5 bases, and 7 bases stayed unmatched. The length of the CDR3 is 16 residues. DNA for the CDR3: TGTGCCAGCAGCACCCGACTAGCGGGGGGGGCGGAGACCCAGTACTTC. This sequence encodes CASSTRLAGGAETQYF.

The rearrangement joins TRBV2 to TRBJ1-2; 7 positions match TRBD1. The CDR3 sequence is 15 residues long. The ends lost 3 bases at V and 7 bases at J; junction bases unmatched: 11. Germline V CDR1 and CDR2: SNHLY, FYNNEI. As DNA, the CDR3 is TGTGCCAGCAGTGAGACAGGGCGAGGGATTGGTGGCTACACCTTC. Translating it yields CASSETGRGIGGYTF.

This chain links TRBV18 with TRBJ2-1, with D perhaps matching TRBD2 (6 bases). This CDR3 is 15 amino acids long. Deletions cut 2 bases from V and 4 bases from J, with 12 bases between. Germline CDR1 KGHSH, CDR2 LQKENI. The chain's CDR3 is CASSPAGPTYNEQFF. The CDR3 DNA follows: TGTGCCAGCTCACCAGCGGGGCCGACGTACAATGAGCAGTTCTTC.

This chain links TRBV4-3 with TRBJ2-6; no clear D gene. CDR3 length equals 15 residues. CDR1 LGHNA and CDR2 YSLEER come from the germline V gene. V was cut by 2 bases and J by 0 bases, with 5 bases left in between. CDR3 DNA: TGCGCCAGCAGCCAATTGCGCTCTGGGGCCAACGTCCTGACTTTC. It is translated as CASSQLRSGANVLTF.

This clone was recorded once. Other DNA sequences in the same sample also yield this CDR3. The genes are TRBV18 and TRBJ1-3; D is unclear. V shed 6 bases and J shed 0 bases, with 9 bases lying between them. The CDR3 covers 14 residues. The V gene's germline CDR1 is KGHSH and CDR2 LQKENI. The CDR3 coding sequence is TGTGCCAGCTCCGAAGGTTCCTCTGGAAACACCATATATTTT. The encoded protein is CASSEGSSGNTIYF.

The V gene is TRBV3-1 (or the pseudogene TRBV3-2), the J gene TRBJ1-6; 9 bases agree with TRBD1. Looked up from germline, CDR1 is LGHDT and CDR2 is YNNKEL (reference sequence). CDR3 length: 14 residues. The chain's CDR3 is CATGTGYYNSPLHF. The CDR3 DNA reads as TGTGCTACGGGGACAGGGTATTATAATTCACCCCTCCACTTT.

This clone has just one count. The gene calls are TRBV12-5 and TRBJ1-5; no definite D call. The CDR3 spans 10 residues. Between the trimmed V and J ends, which lost 2 bases and 9 bases, there was a span of 2 bases. CDR1 LGHNT and CDR2 FRNRAP come from the germline V gene. CDR3 nucleotide sequence: TGTGCTAGTGGTTTGCGGCCCCAGCATTTT. It codes for CASGLRPQHF.

V is TRBV19 and J is TRBJ1-1; 9 bases are shared with TRBD1. The CDR3 consists of 14 residues. CDR1 and CDR2 from the germline V gene are LNHDA and SQIVND (reference sequence). V trimming: 7 bases; J trimming: 3 bases; junction bases outside the gene matches: 6. CDR3 amino acids: CASTPGQGYTEAFF. The CDR3 DNA is TGTGCCAGTACCCCGGGACAGGGTTACACTGAAGCTTTCTTT. Supplemented by reference TRBV19 and TRBJ1-1, the full variable domain reads DGGITQSPKYLFRKEGQNVTLSCEQNLNHDAMYWYRQDPGQGLRLIYYSQIVNDFQKGDIAEGYSVSREKKESFPLTVTSAQKNPTAFYLCASTPGQGYTEAFFGQGTRLTVV.

Only a few counts were recorded for this clone. The chain employs TRBV24-1 and TRBJ2-3, with D maybe TRBD2 (6 bases). The CDR3 covers 15 residues. CDR1 KGHDR and CDR2 SFDVKD come from the germline V gene. The ends were cut back, 1 base at V and 1 base at J, with 8 bases in the middle. The CDR3 DNA reads as TGTGCCACCAGTGATTTCGGGGGAGGCACAGATACGCAGTATTTT. It specifies CATSDFGGGTDTQYF.